This TCR beta chain comes out of a study of blood T cells in healthy people across ages. The sample holds many counts of this clonotype. Sample-barcoded 5' priming and a J-beta primer mix drove a second PCR of 7 to 11 cycles. TCRdb re-called the 5' RACE reads through MiXCR, storing one row per CDR3 protein. The table lists over 600,000 distinct CDR3 sequences, around 20% of them singletons, with roughly 3.6% in the top ten. The sample consisted of blood. This TCR came from an older man in good health.

CDR3 DNA: TGTGCCAGGGGGGTCTCCTACAATGAGCAGTTCTTC. Translating gives CARGVSYNEQFF. J is TRBJ2-1 and V is TRBV2; the D call may be TRBD1 or TRBD2 (5 bases each). Trimming took off 9 bases at V and 0 bases at J, with 6 bases between the two ends. The V gene's germline CDR1 is SNHLY and CDR2 FYNNEI. The CDR3 sequence is 12 residues long.